The rows below give T cell receptor beta chains drawn from one sample of a study of T cells in Graves' hyperthyroidism and ophthalmopathy. TCRdb re-analysed the multiplex PCR reads in MiXCR, keeping a single row per CDR3 protein. The sample consists of fewer than 350,000 distinct CDR3 sequences, 13% of them appearing once. The sample was blood. Receptor source: a woman younger than 45 with Graves' hyperthyroidism that later progressed to Graves' ophthalmopathy. CDR3s include the opening cysteine and the closing phenylalanine or tryptophan. D genes are given only for firm matches. A row's size may be missing; if present it is once, few, many or a size class.

clone_size j_call v_call d_call cdr3_aa cdr3_nt
many TRBJ2-5 TRBV5-1 NA CASSLVASKGETQYF TGCGCCAGCAGCTTGGTGGCCTCAAAGGGAGAGACCCAGTACTTC
NA TRBJ2-2 TRBV5-1 NA CASSPMDRFTGELFF TGCGCCAGCAGCCCGATGGACCGGTTCACCGGGGAGCTGTTTTTT
many TRBJ2-1 TRBV9 NA CASSATRNEQFF TGTGCCAGCAGCGCCACTAGGAATGAGCAGTTCTTC
NA TRBJ2-3 TRBV7-9 NA CASHSMPDTQYF TGTGCCAGTCACTCGATGCCAGATACGCAGTATTTT
many TRBJ2-7 TRBV7-9 TRBD2 CASSSPRSGGRGSYEQYF TGTGCCAGCAGTTCCCCCCGTTCGGGCGGGAGGGGGTCCTACGAGCAGTACTTC
many TRBJ1-5 TRBV7-9 TRBD1 CASSLETGGEGQPQHF TGTGCCAGCAGCTTAGAAACAGGGGGCGAGGGTCAGCCCCAGCATTTT
many TRBJ1-1 TRBV27 NA CASSLGTGLTATEAFF TGTGCCAGCAGTTTGGGTACAGGGTTGACCGCCACTGAAGCTTTCTTT
many TRBJ1-2 TRBV30 NA CAWTKGTQGFSYTF TGTGCCTGGACAAAGGGGACCCAGGGGTTTTCCTACACCTTC
many TRBJ1-6 TRBV20-1 TRBD1 CSALDLAGQLNSPLHF TGCAGTGCTCTCGACCTTGCGGGACAGTTAAATTCACCCCTCCACTTT
many TRBJ2-1 TRBV27 NA CASSLSLSSLSYNEQFF TGTGCCAGCAGTTTATCCTTGAGTTCCCTCTCCTACAATGAGCAGTTCTTC
few TRBJ2-2 TRBV10-3 NA CATPEGTGELFF TGTGCCACCCCCGAAGGGACCGGGGAGCTGTTTTTT
NA TRBJ2-1 TRBV27 TRBD1 CASTWTGDNEQFF TGTGCCAGCACCTGGACAGGGGACAATGAGCAGTTCTTC
many TRBJ2-3 TRBV7-2 TRBD2 CASSSRTSGSDTQYF TGTGCCAGCAGCTCCCGGACTAGCGGGTCTGATACGCAGTATTTT
few TRBJ2-2 TRBV7-8 TRBD2 CASSSRPGTAAGELFF TGTGCCAGCAGCTCCAGACCCGGGACCGCGGCGGGGGAACTGTTTTTT
many TRBJ2-7 TRBV7-9 TRBD1 CASSSLGTGGYEQYF TGTGCCAGCAGCTCCCTCGGGACAGGGGGCTACGAGCAGTACTTC
many TRBJ2-1 TRBV18 TRBD2 CASSLIGTSSHEQFF TGTGCCAGCTCACTTATCGGGACTAGCAGTCATGAGCAGTTCTTC
many TRBJ2-2 TRBV7-2 TRBD2 CASSLAKRLAGDTGELFF TGTGCCAGCAGCTTAGCGAAAAGACTAGCGGGAGATACCGGGGAGCTGTTTTTT
many TRBJ2-7 TRBV6-1 TRBD2 CASRAPSGRNEQYF TGTGCCAGCCGGGCACCTAGCGGGAGGAACGAGCAGTACTTC
many TRBJ1-6 TRBV13 TRBD1 CASSPGQGNNSPLHF TGTGCCAGCAGCCCGGGACAGGGTAACAATTCACCCCTCCACTTT
many TRBJ2-3 TRBV29-1 NA CSVDFRDTQYF TGCAGCGTCGACTTCCGGGATACGCAGTATTTT
many TRBJ2-2 TRBV18 TRBD2 CASSPSREVNTGELFF TGTGCCAGCTCACCCTCCCGGGAGGTGAACACCGGGGAGCTGTTTTTT
NA TRBJ2-1 TRBV20-1 NA CSARVTTRGYNEQFF TGCAGTGCTAGAGTGACCACTAGGGGCTACAATGAGCAGTTCTTC
NA TRBJ2-5 TRBV7-2 TRBD2 CASSLVGAGGPVETQYF TGTGCCAGCAGCTTAGTGGGGGCGGGAGGGCCGGTTGAGACCCAGTACTTC
NA TRBJ1-4 TRBV6-1 TRBD1 CASSPGTGGNEKLFF TGTGCCAGCAGTCCCGGGACAGGGGGAAATGAAAAACTGTTTTTT
many TRBJ1-1 TRBV19 NA CASRSGEGTEAFF TGTGCCAGTAGATCGGGCGAGGGGACTGAAGCTTTCTTT
many TRBJ2-1 TRBV7-6 TRBD2 CASSFTSGSHEQFF TGTGCCAGCAGCTTCACTAGCGGGTCCCATGAGCAGTTCTTC
few TRBJ1-6 TRBV19 NA CASSTDTNSPLHF TGTGCCAGTAGTACCGACACAAATTCACCCCTCCACTTT